This TCR beta chain was obtained from a study of PD-L1 blockade in urothelial cancer. This clone was observed once. Its ends do not fully match the called genes, so a read error is possible. The CDR3 length is 14 residues. Per the germline V gene, CDR1 is SGHRS and CDR2 is YFSETQ. Generated by immunoSEQ multiplex PCR, the TCRdb table keeps only in-frame clones and is missing some. The table includes around 20,000 clones, almost 90% detected once. The receptor's source is a man aged 45-65 years with urothelial cancer. The sequencing used PBMCs, collected around atezolizumab (anti-PD-L1) treatment. This sequence joins TRBV5-1 and TRBJ2-3; 7 bases map to TRBD1. CDR3 in DNA: TGCACCAGCAGCTTTCCGACAGGGACAGATACGCAGTATTTT. Translated: CTSSFPTGTDTQYF. The variable domain in full, completed from reference TRBV5-1 and TRBJ2-3, reads KAGVTQTPRYLIKTRGQQVTLSCSPISGHRSVSWYQQTPGQGLQFLFEYFSETQRNKGNFPGRFSGRQFSNSRSEMNVSTLELGDSALYLCTSSFPTGTDTQYFGPGTRLTVL.